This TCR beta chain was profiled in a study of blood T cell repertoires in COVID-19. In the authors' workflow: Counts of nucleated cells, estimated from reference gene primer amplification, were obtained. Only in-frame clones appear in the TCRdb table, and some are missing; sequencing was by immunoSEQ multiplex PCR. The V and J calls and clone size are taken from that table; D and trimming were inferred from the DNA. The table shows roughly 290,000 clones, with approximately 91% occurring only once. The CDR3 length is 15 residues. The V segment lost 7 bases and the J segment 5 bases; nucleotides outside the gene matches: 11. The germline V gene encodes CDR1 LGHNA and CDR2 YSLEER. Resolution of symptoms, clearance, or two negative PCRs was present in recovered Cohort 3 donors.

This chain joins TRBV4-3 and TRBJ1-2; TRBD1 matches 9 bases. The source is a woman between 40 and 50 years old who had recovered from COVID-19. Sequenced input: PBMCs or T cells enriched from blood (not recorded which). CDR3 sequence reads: CASTIRGTGFYGYTF. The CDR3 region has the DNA TGCGCCAGCACTATTCGGGGGACAGGGTTTTATGGCTACACCTTC.